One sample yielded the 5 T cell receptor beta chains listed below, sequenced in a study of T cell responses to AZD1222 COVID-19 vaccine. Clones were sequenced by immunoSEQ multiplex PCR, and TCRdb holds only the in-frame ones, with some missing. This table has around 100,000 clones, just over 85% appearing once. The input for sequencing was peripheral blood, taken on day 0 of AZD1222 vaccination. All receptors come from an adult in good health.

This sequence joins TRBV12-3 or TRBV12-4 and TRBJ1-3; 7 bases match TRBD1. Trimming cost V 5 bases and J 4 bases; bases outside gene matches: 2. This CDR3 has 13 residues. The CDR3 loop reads CASSTGQGNTIYF. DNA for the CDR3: TGTGCCAGCAGTACGGGACAGGGAAACACCATATATTTT.

The CDR3: CAWIDKGNYGYTF. CDR3 DNA sequence: TGTGCCTGGATAGATAAGGGGAACTATGGCTACACCTTC. J is TRBJ1-2 and V is TRBV30; the D gene is possibly TRBD1 (5 bases). The CDR3 consists of 13 residues. Germline CDR1 and CDR2: GTSNPN and SVGIG (reference sequence). V was clipped by 4 bases and J by 2 bases, with 11 bases between them.

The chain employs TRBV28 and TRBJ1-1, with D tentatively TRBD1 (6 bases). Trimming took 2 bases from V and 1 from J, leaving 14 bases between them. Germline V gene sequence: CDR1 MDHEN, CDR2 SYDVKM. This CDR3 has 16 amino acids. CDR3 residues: CASSLPASTGNTEAFF. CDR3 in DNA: TGTGCCAGCAGTTTACCCGCCTCGACAGGGAACACTGAAGCTTTCTTT. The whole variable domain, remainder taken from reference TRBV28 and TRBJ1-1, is DVKVTQSSRYLVKRTGEKVFLECVQDMDHENMFWYRQDPGLGLRLIYFSYDVKMKEKGDIPEGYSVSREKKERFSLILESASTNQTSMYLCASSLPASTGNTEAFFGQGTRLTVV.

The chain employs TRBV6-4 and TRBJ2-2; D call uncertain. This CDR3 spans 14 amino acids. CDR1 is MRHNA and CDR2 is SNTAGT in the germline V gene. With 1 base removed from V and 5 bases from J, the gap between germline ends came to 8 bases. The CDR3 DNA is TGTGCCAGCAGTGACTTGGTCGGAACCGGGGAGCTGTTTTTT. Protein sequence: CASSDLVGTGELFF.

CDR3 residues: CASSPEISGDTQYF. CDR3 bases: TGTGCCAGTAGTCCCGAGATTTCGGGGGATACGCAGTATTTT. The V call is TRBV19, the J call TRBJ2-3; a possible D gene is TRBD2 (5 bases). The CDR3 contains 14 residues. Germline V lookup: CDR1 LNHDA, CDR2 SQIVND (reference sequence). Trimming left V 5 bases short and J 6 bases short, with 15 bases between.